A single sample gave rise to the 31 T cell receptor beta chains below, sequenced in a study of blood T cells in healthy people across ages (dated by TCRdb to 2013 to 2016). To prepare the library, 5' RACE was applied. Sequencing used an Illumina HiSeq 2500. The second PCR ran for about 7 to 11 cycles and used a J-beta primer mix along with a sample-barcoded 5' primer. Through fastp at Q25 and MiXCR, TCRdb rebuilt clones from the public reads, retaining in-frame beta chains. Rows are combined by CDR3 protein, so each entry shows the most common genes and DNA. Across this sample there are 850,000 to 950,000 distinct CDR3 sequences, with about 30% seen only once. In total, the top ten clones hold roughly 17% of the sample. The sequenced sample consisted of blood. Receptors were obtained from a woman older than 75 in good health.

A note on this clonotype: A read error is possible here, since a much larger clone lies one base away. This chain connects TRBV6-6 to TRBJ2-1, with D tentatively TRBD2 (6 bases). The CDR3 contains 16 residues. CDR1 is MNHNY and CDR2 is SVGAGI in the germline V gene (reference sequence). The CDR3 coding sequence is TGTGTCAGCAGGGACCCAGTCGGGGGATCCTACAATGAGCAGTTCTTC. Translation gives CVSRDPVGGSYNEQFF.

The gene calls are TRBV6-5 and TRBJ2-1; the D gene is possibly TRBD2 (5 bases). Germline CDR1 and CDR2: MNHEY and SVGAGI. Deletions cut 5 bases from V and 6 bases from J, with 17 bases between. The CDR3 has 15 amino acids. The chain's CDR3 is CASSPEGSWGNEQFF. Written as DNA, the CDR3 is TGTGCCAGCAGTCCCGAGGGTTCATGGGGCAATGAGCAGTTCTTC.

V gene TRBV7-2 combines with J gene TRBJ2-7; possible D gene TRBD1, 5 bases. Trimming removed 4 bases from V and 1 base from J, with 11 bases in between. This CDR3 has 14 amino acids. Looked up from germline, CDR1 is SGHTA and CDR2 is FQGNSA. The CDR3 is CASSSRAGSYEQYF. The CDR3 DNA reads TGTGCCAGCAGCTCCAGGGCAGGATCCTACGAGCAGTACTTC.

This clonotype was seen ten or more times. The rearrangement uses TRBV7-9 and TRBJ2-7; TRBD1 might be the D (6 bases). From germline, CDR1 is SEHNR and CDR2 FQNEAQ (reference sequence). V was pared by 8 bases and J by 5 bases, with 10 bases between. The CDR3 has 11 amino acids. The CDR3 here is CASAQGHEQYF. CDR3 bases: TGTGCCAGCGCACAGGGACACGAGCAGTACTTC. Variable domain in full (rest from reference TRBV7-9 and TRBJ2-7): DTGVSQNPRHKITKRGQNVTFRCDPISEHNRLYWYRQTLGQGPEFLTYFQNEAQLEKSRLLSDRFSAERPKGSFSTLEIQRTEQGDSAMYLCASAQGHEQYFGPGTRLTVT.

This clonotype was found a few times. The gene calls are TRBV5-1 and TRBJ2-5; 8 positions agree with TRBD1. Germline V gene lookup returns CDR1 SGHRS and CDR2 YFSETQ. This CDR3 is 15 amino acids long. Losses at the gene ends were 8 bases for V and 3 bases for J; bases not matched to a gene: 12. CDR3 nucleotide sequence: TGCGCCAGTGGACTTGGTACAGGGGGGAAAGAGACCCAGTACTTC. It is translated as CASGLGTGGKETQYF.

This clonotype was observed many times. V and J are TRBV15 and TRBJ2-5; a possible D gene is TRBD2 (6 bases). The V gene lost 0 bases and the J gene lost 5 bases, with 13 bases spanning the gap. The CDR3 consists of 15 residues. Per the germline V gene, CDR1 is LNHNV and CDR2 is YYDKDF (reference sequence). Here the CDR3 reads CATSRDGLGGETQYF. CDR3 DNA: TGTGCCACCAGCAGAGATGGCCTCGGAGGGGAGACCCAGTACTTC.

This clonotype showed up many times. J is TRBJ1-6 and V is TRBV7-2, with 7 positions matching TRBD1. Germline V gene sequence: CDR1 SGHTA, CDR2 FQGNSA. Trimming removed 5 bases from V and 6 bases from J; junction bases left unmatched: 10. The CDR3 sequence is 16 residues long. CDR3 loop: CASSRRDRETNSPLHF. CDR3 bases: TGTGCCAGCAGCCGACGAGACAGGGAAACTAATTCACCCCTCCACTTT. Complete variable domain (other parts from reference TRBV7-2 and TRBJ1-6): GAGVSQSPSNKVTEKGKDVELRCDPISGHTALYWYRQSLGQGLEFLIYFQGNSAPDKSGLPSDRFSAERTGGSVSTLTIQRTQQEDSAVYLCASSRRDRETNSPLHFGNGTRLTVT.

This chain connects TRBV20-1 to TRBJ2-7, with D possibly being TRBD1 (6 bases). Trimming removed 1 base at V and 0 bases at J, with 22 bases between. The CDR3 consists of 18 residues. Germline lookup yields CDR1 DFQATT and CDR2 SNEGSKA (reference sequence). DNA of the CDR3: TGCAGTGCTAGAGGTGCAGGGGACGGAAGAACAATCTCCTACGAGCAGTACTTC. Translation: CSARGAGDGRTISYEQYF.

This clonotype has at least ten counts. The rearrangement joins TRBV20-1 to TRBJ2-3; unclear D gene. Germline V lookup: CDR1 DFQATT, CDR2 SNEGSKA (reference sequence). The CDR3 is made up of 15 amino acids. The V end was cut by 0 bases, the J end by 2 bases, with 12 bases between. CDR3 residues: CSARDSGSPTDTQYF. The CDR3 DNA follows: TGCAGTGCTAGAGACTCAGGCTCCCCCACAGATACGCAGTATTTT.

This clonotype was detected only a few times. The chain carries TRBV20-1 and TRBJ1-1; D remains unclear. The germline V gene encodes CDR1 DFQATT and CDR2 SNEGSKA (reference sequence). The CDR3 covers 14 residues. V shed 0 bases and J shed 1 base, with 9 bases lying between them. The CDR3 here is CSARDEHGNTEAFF. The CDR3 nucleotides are TGCAGTGCTAGAGACGAACACGGGAACACTGAAGCTTTCTTT.

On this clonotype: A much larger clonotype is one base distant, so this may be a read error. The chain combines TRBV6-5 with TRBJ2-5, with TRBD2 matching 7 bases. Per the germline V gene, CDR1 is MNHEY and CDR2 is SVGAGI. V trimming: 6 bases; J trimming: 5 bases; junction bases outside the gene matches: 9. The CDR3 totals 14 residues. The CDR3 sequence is CASRRLATRETQYF. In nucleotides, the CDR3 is TGTGCCAGCAGGCGACTAGCTACACGGGAGACCCAGTACTTC.

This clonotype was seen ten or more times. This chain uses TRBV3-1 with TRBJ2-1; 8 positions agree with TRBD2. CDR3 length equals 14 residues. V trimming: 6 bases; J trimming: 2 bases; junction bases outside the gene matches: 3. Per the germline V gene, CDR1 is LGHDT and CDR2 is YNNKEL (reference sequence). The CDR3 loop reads CASRNGGAYNEQFF. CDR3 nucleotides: TGTGCCAGCAGAAACGGGGGGGCCTACAATGAGCAGTTCTTC.

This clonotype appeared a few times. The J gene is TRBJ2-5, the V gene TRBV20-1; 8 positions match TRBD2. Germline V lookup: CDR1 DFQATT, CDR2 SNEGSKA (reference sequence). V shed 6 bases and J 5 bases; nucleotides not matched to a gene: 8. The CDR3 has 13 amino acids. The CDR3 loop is CSATYGGAETQYF. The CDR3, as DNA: TGCAGTGCGACTTACGGGGGGGCCGAGACCCAGTACTTC.

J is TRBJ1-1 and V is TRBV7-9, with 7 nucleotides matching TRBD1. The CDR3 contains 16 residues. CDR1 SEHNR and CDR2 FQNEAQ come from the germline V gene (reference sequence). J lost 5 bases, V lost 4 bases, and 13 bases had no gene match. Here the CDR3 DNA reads TGTGCCAGCAGCTCAGGGGGACATCTGGTTAGGACTGAAGCTTTCTTT. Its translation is CASSSGGHLVRTEAFF.

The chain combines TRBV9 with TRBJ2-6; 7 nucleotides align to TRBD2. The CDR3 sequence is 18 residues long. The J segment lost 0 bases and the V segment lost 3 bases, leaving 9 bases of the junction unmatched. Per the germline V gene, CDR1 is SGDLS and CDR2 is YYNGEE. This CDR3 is CASSEGSGGGSGANVLTF. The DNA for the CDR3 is TGTGCCAGCAGCGAGGGCAGTGGCGGGGGCTCTGGGGCCAACGTCCTGACTTTC.

The CDR3 region is CASSLRQAPNYGYTF. In nucleotides, the CDR3 is TGTGCCAGCTCACTCCGACAGGCCCCTAACTATGGCTACACCTTC. The gene calls are TRBV18 and TRBJ1-2; D possibly corresponds to TRBD1 (6 bases). Per the germline V gene, CDR1 is KGHSH and CDR2 is LQKENI. The V and J ends lost 4 bases and 0 bases respectively, with 12 bases between them. The CDR3 extends over 15 amino acids.

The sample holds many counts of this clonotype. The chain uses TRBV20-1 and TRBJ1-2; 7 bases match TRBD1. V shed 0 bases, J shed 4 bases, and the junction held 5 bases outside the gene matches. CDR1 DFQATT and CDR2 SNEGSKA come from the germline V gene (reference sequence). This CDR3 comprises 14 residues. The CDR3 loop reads CSARDEGAGYGYTF. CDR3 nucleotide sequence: TGCAGTGCTAGAGATGAGGGGGCGGGCTATGGCTACACCTTC.

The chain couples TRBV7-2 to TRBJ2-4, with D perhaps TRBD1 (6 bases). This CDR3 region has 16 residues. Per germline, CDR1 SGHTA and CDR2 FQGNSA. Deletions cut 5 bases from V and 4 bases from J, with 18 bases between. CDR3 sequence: CASSLFGQTSKNIQYF. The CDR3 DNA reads TGTGCCAGCAGCCTCTTCGGACAGACCTCTAAAAACATTCAGTACTTC.

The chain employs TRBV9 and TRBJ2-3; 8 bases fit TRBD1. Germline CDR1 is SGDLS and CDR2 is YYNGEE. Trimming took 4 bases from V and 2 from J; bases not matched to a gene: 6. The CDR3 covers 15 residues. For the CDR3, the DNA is TGTGCCAGCAGCCAGGGGCAGGGGGCCACAGATACGCAGTATTTT. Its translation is CASSQGQGATDTQYF.

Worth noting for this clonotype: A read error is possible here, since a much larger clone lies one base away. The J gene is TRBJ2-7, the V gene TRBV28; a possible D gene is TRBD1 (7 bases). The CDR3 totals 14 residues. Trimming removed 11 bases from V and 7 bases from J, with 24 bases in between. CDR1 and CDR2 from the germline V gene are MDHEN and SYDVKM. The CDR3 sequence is CAGTQGAGGFEQYF. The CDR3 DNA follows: TGTGCCGGCACCCAAGGGGCAGGGGGGTTTGAGCAGTACTTC.

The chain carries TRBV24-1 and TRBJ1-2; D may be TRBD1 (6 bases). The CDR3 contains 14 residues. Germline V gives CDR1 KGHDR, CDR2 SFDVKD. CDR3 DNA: TGTGCAAAACGTCCAGGGGAACATCACTATGGCTACACCTTC. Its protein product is CAKRPGEHHYGYTF.

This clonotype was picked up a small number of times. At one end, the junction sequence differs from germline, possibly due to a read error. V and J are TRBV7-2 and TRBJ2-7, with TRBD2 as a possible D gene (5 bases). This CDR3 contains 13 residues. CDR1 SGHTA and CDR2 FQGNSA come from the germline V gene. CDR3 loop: CASSEWVARERYF. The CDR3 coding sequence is TGTGCCAGCAGTGAGTGGGTAGCGAGAGAGCGGTACTTC.

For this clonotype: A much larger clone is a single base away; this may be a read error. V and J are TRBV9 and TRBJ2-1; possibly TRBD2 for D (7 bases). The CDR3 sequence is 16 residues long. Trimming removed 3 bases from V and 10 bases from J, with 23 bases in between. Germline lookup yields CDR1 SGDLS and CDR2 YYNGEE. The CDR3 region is CASSAWTGGPGMEQFF. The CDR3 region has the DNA TGTGCCAGCAGCGCCTGGACCGGGGGGCCCGGTATGGAGCAGTTCTTC. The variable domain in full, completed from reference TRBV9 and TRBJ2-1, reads DSGVTQTPKHLITATGQRVTLRCSPRSGDLSVYWYQQSLDQGLQFLIQYYNGEERAKGNILERFSAQQFPDLHSELNLSSLELGDSALYFCASSAWTGGPGMEQFFGPGTRLTVL.

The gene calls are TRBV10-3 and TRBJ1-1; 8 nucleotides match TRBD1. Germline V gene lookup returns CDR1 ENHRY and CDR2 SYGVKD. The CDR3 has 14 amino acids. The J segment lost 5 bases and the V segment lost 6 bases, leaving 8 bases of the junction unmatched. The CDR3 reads CAISSGQEGTEAFF. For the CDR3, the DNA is TGTGCCATCAGCTCGGGACAGGAGGGGACTGAAGCTTTCTTT.

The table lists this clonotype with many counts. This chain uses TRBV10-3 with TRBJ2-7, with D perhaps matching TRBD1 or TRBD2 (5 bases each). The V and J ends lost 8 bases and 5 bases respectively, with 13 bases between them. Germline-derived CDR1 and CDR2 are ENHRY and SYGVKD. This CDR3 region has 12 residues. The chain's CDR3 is CAIGRGVDEQYF. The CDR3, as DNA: TGTGCCATCGGTCGAGGGGTGGACGAGCAGTACTTC.

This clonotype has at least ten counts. The DNA of the CDR3 is TGTGCCAGCAGCTACCCGGGCTCGTCAGATACGCAGTATTTT. Its protein is CASSYPGSSDTQYF. This chain joins TRBV5-4 and TRBJ2-3; no clear D gene. V gave up 3 bases and J gave up 4 bases, with 12 bases separating them. CDR1 and CDR2 from the germline V gene are SGHNT and YYREEE (reference sequence). The CDR3 is 14 amino acids.

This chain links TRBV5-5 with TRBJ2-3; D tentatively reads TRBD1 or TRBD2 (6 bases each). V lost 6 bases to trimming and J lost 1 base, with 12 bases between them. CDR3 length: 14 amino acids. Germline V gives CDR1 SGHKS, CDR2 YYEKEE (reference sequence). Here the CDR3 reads CASNGGLRTDTQYF. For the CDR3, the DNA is TGTGCCAGCAACGGGGGCCTTCGCACAGATACGCAGTATTTT.

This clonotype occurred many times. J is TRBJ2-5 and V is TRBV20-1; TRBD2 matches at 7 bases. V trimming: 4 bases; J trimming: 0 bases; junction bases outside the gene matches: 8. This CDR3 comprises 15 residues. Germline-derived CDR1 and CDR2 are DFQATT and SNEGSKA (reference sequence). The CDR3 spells CSAKESGGYQETQYF. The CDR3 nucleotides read TGCAGTGCTAAGGAGTCCGGGGGGTACCAAGAGACCCAGTACTTC.

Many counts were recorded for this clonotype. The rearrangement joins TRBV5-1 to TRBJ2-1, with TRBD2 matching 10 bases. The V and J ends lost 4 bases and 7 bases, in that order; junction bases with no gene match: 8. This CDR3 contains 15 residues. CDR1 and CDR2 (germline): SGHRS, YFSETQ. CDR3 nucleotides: TGCGCCAGCAGCCCGAGGGATAGCGGGGGGAATGAGCAGTTCTTC. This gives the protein CASSPRDSGGNEQFF. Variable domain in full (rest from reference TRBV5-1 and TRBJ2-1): KAGVTQTPRYLIKTRGQQVTLSCSPISGHRSVSWYQQTPGQGLQFLFEYFSETQRNKGNFPGRFSGRQFSNSRSEMNVSTLELGDSALYLCASSPRDSGGNEQFFGPGTRLTVL.

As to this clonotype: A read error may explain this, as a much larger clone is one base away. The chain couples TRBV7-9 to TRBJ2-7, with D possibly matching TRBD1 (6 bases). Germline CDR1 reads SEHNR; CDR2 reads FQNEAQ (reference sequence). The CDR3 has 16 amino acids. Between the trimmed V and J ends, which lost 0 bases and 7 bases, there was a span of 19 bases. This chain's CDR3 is CASSLAWAGESNEQYF. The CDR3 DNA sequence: TGTGCCAGCAGCTTAGCTTGGGCAGGGGAGTCCAATGAGCAGTACTTC.

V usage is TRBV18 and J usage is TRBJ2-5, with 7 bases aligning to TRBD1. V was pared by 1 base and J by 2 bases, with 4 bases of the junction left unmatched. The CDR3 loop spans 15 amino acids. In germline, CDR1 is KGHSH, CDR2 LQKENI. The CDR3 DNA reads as TGTGCCAGCTCACCACTGACGGGACAGCAAGAGACCCAGTACTTC. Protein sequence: CASSPLTGQQETQYF.